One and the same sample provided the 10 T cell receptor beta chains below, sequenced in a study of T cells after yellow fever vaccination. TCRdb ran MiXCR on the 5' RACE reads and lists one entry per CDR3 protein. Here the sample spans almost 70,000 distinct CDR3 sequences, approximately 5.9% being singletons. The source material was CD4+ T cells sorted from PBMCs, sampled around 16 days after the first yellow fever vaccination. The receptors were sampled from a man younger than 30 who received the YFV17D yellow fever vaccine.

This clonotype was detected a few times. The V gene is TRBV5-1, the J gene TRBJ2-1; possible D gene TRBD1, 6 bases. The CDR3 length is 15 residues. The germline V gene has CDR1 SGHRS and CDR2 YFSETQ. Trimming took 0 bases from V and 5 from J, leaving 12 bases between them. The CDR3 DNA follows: TGCGCCAGCAGCTTGGATGGGGGCCCCAACAATGAGCAGTTCTTC. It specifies CASSLDGGPNNEQFF. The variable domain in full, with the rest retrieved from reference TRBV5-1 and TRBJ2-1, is KAGVTQTPRYLIKTRGQQVTLSCSPISGHRSVSWYQQTPGQGLQFLFEYFSETQRNKGNFPGRFSGRQFSNSRSEMNVSTLELGDSALYLCASSLDGGPNNEQFFGPGTRLTVL.

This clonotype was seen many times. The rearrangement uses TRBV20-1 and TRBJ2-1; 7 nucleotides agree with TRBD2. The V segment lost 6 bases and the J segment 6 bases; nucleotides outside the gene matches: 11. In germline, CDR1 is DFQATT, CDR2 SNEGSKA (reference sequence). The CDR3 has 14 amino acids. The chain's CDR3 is CSAKKPREGNEQFF. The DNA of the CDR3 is TGCAGTGCAAAAAAGCCCAGGGAGGGCAATGAGCAGTTCTTC.

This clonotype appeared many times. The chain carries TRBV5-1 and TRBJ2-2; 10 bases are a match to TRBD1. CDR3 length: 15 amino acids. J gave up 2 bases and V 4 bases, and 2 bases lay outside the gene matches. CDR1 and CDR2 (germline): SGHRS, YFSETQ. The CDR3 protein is CASSRTGGNTGELFF. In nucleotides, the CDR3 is TGCGCCAGCAGCCGGACAGGGGGAAACACCGGGGAGCTGTTTTTT.

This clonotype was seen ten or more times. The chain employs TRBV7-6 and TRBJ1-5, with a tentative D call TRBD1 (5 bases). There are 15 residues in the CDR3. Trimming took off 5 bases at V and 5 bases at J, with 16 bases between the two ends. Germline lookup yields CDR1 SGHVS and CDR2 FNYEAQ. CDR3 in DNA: TGTGCCAGCAGCCTACTAACAGGCTCGGATCAGCCCCAGCATTTT. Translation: CASSLLTGSDQPQHF.

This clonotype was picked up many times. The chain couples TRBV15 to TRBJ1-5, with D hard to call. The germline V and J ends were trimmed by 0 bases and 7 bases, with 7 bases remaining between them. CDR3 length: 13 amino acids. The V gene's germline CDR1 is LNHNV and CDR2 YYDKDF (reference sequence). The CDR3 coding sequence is TGTGCCACCAGCAGAGATTCGGAACAGCCCCAGCATTTT. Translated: CATSRDSEQPQHF.

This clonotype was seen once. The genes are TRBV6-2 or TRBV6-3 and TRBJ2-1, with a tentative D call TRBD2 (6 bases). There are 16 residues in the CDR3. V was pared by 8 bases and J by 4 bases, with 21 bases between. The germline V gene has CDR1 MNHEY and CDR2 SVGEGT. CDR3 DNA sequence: TGTGCCAGCTGGGCGCTGCTAGCGAAGGGGTACAATGAGCAGTTCTTC. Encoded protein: CASWALLAKGYNEQFF.

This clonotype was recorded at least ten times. The CDR3 coding sequence is TGTGCCAGCTCCCGTGGACAGGGGGGATACAATGAGCAGTTCTTC. The encoded protein is CASSRGQGGYNEQFF. The chain combines TRBV18 with TRBJ2-1; 10 nucleotides agree with TRBD1. Per the germline V gene, CDR1 is KGHSH and CDR2 is LQKENI. V trimming: 6 bases; J trimming: 4 bases; junction bases outside the gene matches: 6. This CDR3 contains 15 residues.

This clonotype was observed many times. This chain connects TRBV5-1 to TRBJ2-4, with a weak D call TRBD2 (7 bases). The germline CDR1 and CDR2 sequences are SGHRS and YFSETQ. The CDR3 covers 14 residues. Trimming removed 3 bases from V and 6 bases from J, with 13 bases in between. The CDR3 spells CASSSPGEGNIQYF. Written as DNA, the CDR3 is TGCGCCAGCAGCTCTCCAGGGGAGGGAAACATTCAGTACTTC. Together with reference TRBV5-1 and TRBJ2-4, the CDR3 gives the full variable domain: KAGVTQTPRYLIKTRGQQVTLSCSPISGHRSVSWYQQTPGQGLQFLFEYFSETQRNKGNFPGRFSGRQFSNSRSEMNVSTLELGDSALYLCASSSPGEGNIQYFGAGTRLSVL.

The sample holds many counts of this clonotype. CDR3 nucleotides: TGTGCCAGCAGCCAACTCGAGCGGGGGTTTCGGGATACGCAGTATTTT. This sequence encodes CASSQLERGFRDTQYF. The rearrangement joins TRBV3-1 to TRBJ2-3; 8 nucleotides agree with TRBD2. The CDR3 is made up of 16 amino acids. The germline CDR1 and CDR2 sequences are LGHDT and YNNKEL (reference sequence). Trimming cost V 2 bases and J 6 bases; bases outside gene matches: 10.

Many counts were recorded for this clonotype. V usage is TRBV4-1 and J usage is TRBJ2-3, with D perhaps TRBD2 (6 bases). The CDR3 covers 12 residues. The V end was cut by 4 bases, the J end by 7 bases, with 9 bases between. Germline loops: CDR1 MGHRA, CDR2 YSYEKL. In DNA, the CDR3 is TGCGCCAGCAGCCCCCGGGGGTATACGCAGTATTTT. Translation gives CASSPRGYTQYF.